The 27 T cell receptor beta chains listed next were all sequenced from one sample in a study of T cell responses to AZD1222 COVID-19 vaccine. Profiling relied on immunoSEQ multiplex PCR, and the TCRdb table lists in-frame clones only, not all of them. The sample has some 180,000 clones; 90% to 95% are singletons. The specimen was peripheral blood, collected 28 days after the second AZD1222 dose. The receptors derive from an adult who received the AZD1222 COVID-19 vaccine.

The chain links TRBV11-2 to TRBJ1-1, with 7 nucleotides matching TRBD1. The CDR3 sequence is 12 residues long. Looked up from germline, CDR1 is SGHAT and CDR2 is FQNNGV. V was clipped by 5 bases and J by 11 bases; unmatched bases: 8. CDR3 coding DNA: TGTGCCAGCAGCCAGGGGGATTGGGTGGCTTTCTTT. Encoded protein: CASSQGDWVAFF.

This chain links TRBV18 with TRBJ2-1; the D gene is possibly TRBD1 (5 bases). V shed 6 bases and J shed 7 bases, with 13 bases lying between them. This CDR3 is built from 13 residues. Germline CDR1 and CDR2: KGHSH and LQKENI. The CDR3 DNA follows: TGTGCCAGCTCGACCTCCAGGGCGAATGAGCAGTTCTTC. This encodes CASSTSRANEQFF.

This rearrangement joins TRBV2 to TRBJ2-2; D gene ambiguous. Per the germline V gene, CDR1 is SNHLY and CDR2 is FYNNEI. Between the trimmed V and J ends, which lost 6 bases and 4 bases, there was a span of 12 bases. The CDR3 has 14 residues. The CDR3, as DNA: TGTGCCAGCAGAGGGCAACTTCTCACCGGGGAGCTGTTTTTT. It codes for CASRGQLLTGELFF.

This clone showed up just once. J is TRBJ2-7 and V is TRBV19; 9 bases map to TRBD1. With V trimmed by 4 bases and J by 0 bases, 13 bases remained unmatched. Germline loops: CDR1 LNHDA, CDR2 SQIVND (reference sequence). The CDR3 contains 18 residues. The DNA for the CDR3 is TGTGCCAGTAGTAAACAGGGGGCAGGCGGGGGCAGCTCCTACGAGCAGTACTTC. This sequence encodes CASSKQGAGGGSSYEQYF.

This chain joins TRBV9 and TRBJ2-1; 13 positions agree with TRBD2. The germline CDR1 and CDR2 sequences are SGDLS and YYNGEE. Trimming took 4 bases from V and 9 from J; bases not matched to a gene: 13. The CDR3 extends over 17 amino acids. The CDR3 DNA is TGTGCCAGCAGCCTCCCCCAGACTAGCGGGAGGAAGGGTGAGCAGTTCTTC. Its protein product is CASSLPQTSGRKGEQFF.

The chain employs TRBV5-1 and TRBJ2-2, with D perhaps TRBD1 (6 bases). V lost 1 base and J lost 0, with 7 bases in between. The CDR3 is 15 residues long. Germline V lookup: CDR1 SGHRS, CDR2 YFSETQ. CDR3 sequence reads: CASSLRQANTGELFF. The CDR3 DNA sequence: TGCGCCAGCAGCTTGCGACAGGCGAACACCGGGGAGCTGTTTTTT.

The V and J genes are TRBV12-3 or TRBV12-4 and TRBJ2-4; D is possibly TRBD2 (6 bases). The CDR3 loop spans 13 amino acids. Trimming pared 6 bases from V and 9 bases from J, leaving 15 bases between. This CDR3 is CASSPTRSGIQYF. CDR3 nucleotides: TGTGCCAGCAGCCCGACTAGAAGTGGCATTCAGTACTTC.

The chain has TRBV19 and TRBJ1-6; D perhaps matches TRBD1 (5 bases). The CDR3 consists of 15 residues. CDR1 LNHDA and CDR2 SQIVND come from the germline V gene (reference sequence). Trimming removed 6 bases at V and 4 bases at J, with 13 bases between. The CDR3 nucleotides are TGTGCCAGTAGGGGGACCACTGGGTATAATTCACCCCTCCACTTT. Translation: CASRGTTGYNSPLHF.

This chain links TRBV6-5 with TRBJ2-2; D is ambiguous. The CDR3 length is 14 residues. The germline V gene has CDR1 MNHEY and CDR2 SVGAGI. The V gene lost 3 bases and the J gene lost 1 base, with 6 bases spanning the gap. This chain's CDR3 is CASSYSRNTGELFF. The CDR3 DNA is TGTGCCAGCAGTTATAGTAGGAACACCGGGGAGCTGTTTTTT.

This chain joins TRBV29-1 and TRBJ2-7; D not resolved. V lost 7 bases and J 3 bases, leaving 13 bases between the germline ends. CDR1 is SQVTM and CDR2 is ANQGSEA in the germline V gene. The CDR3 loop spans 12 amino acids. CDR3 protein: CSGRDRLYEQYF. The CDR3 DNA is TGCAGCGGCCGCGACCGCCTCTACGAGCAGTACTTC.

The genes are TRBV5-1 and TRBJ2-7; D could derive from TRBD1 or TRBD2 (5 bases each). V was trimmed by 3 bases and J by 0 bases, leaving 28 bases between them. The germline V gene has CDR1 SGHRS and CDR2 YFSETQ. CDR3 length: 20 residues. The CDR3 DNA is TGCGCCAGCAGCTACCTAGGTGGACGACGGGGACCCCCACTCTCCTACGAGCAGTACTTC. As protein: CASSYLGGRRGPPLSYEQYF.

The chain has TRBV10-2 and TRBJ1-3; a weak D match, TRBD1 (6 bases). V shed 9 bases and J shed 4 bases, with 13 bases lying between them. The germline CDR1 and CDR2 sequences are WSHSY and SAAADI. The CDR3 is 13 amino acids. CDR3 in DNA: TGCGCCAGTACAGGGTCCTCCGGAAACACCATATATTTT. Translated: CASTGSSGNTIYF.

The V call is TRBV10-3, the J call TRBJ1-1; D might be TRBD1 (6 bases). CDR1 is ENHRY, CDR2 SYGVKD, per germline. This CDR3 contains 14 residues. Trimming stripped 3 bases from V and 4 bases from J, with 12 bases between. CDR3 protein: CAISERGGSTEAFF. CDR3 nucleotide sequence: TGTGCCATCAGTGAACGAGGGGGAAGCACTGAAGCTTTCTTT.

The chain links TRBV10-3 to TRBJ2-1, with D possibly being TRBD2 (6 bases). This CDR3 spans 12 amino acids. CDR1 ENHRY and CDR2 SYGVKD come from the germline V gene. V was trimmed by 6 bases and J by 7 bases, leaving 10 bases between them. The CDR3 nucleotides read TGTGCCATCAGCCTTCTAGCGAATGAGCAGTTCTTC. Its translation is CAISLLANEQFF.

The chain is built from TRBV9 and TRBJ2-3, with 7 nucleotides matching TRBD2. The germline V gene has CDR1 SGDLS and CDR2 YYNGEE. V dropped 4 bases and J dropped 2; count of bases not matched to a gene: 10. CDR3 size: 16 residues. The CDR3 here is CASSPRGDPYTDTQYF. The CDR3, as DNA: TGTGCCAGCAGCCCCCGGGGGGACCCTTACACAGATACGCAGTATTTT.

The rearrangement joins TRBV6-6 to TRBJ1-5, with TRBD1 as a possible D gene (5 bases). V lost 6 bases and J 0 bases, leaving 15 bases between the germline ends. Germline V gene sequence: CDR1 MNHNY, CDR2 SVGAGI (reference sequence). The CDR3 has 16 amino acids. The CDR3 reads CASRGGTAYSNQPQHF. Here the CDR3 DNA reads TGTGCCAGCAGAGGCGGGACGGCGTATAGCAATCAGCCCCAGCATTTT.

The rearrangement uses TRBV4-2 and TRBJ2-5; 12 bases fit TRBD2. Germline V gives CDR1 LGHNA, CDR2 YNFKEQ. V shed 0 bases, J shed 0 bases, and the junction held 5 bases outside the gene matches. This CDR3 is built from 18 residues. CDR3 DNA sequence: TGTGCCAGCAGCCAAGATCTAGCGGGAGGGCCTCACCAAGAGACCCAGTACTTC. Translated, it gives CASSQDLAGGPHQETQYF.

The chain is built from TRBV11-2 and TRBJ1-1, with 10 bases matching TRBD1. The CDR3 loop spans 11 amino acids. The J segment lost 11 bases and the V segment lost 4 bases, leaving 1 base of the junction unmatched. Per the germline V gene, CDR1 is SGHAT and CDR2 is FQNNGV. The CDR3 sequence is CASSSGQGAFF. The CDR3 DNA reads as TGTGCCAGCAGCTCGGGACAGGGGGCTTTCTTT.

V is TRBV6-2 or TRBV6-3 and J is TRBJ1-5; 7 nucleotides match TRBD1. The length of the CDR3 is 20 residues. The trim removed 0 bases at V and 0 bases at J, leaving 14 bases unmatched. Germline V lookup: CDR1 MNHEY, CDR2 SVGEGT. CDR3 DNA: TGTGCCAGCAGTTACTCGATGAAGGGACAGAATCCTTATAGCAATCAGCCCCAGCATTTT. This sequence encodes CASSYSMKGQNPYSNQPQHF.

The V and J genes are TRBV5-8 and TRBJ2-7, with 7 bases matching TRBD1. CDR3 length equals 16 residues. Looked up from germline, CDR1 is SGHTS and CDR2 is YDEGEE. V was pared by 0 bases and J by 5 bases, with 11 bases of the junction left unmatched. Here the CDR3 reads CASSLGWRDRVNEQYF. In nucleotides, the CDR3 is TGTGCCAGCAGCTTGGGTTGGCGAGACAGGGTAAACGAGCAGTACTTC.

V gene TRBV20-1 combines with J gene TRBJ2-3; no firm D call. From germline, CDR1 is DFQATT and CDR2 SNEGSKA (reference sequence). This CDR3 comprises 11 residues. V gave up 6 bases and J gave up 2 bases, with 6 bases separating them. CDR3 amino acids: CSAAPTDTQYF. CDR3 DNA sequence: TGCAGTGCCGCGCCCACAGATACGCAGTATTTT.

CDR3 sequence: CASSVAGTGHPEQFF. Here the CDR3 DNA reads TGCGCCAGCAGCGTAGCCGGGACAGGGCATCCTGAGCAGTTCTTC. This chain uses TRBV5-1 with TRBJ2-1; 9 bases agree with TRBD1. Unmatched junction bases numbered 11, after V lost 4 bases and J lost 9 bases. The CDR3 is made up of 15 amino acids. Per germline, CDR1 SGHRS and CDR2 YFSETQ. The full variable domain, in which reference TRBV5-1 and TRBJ2-1 provide the parts outside the CDR3, is KAGVTQTPRYLIKTRGQQVTLSCSPISGHRSVSWYQQTPGQGLQFLFEYFSETQRNKGNFPGRFSGRQFSNSRSEMNVSTLELGDSALYLCASSVAGTGHPEQFFGPGTRLTVL.

V gene TRBV27 combines with J gene TRBJ1-6; D is unresolved. Germline CDR1 and CDR2: MNHEY and SMNVEV (reference sequence). The CDR3 contains 12 residues. V lost 1 base to trimming and J lost 13 bases, with 8 bases between them. CDR3 sequence (DNA): TGTGCCAGCAGTTTATACGGTTTTCCCCTCCACTTT. This sequence encodes CASSLYGFPLHF.

The DNA of the CDR3 is TGTGCCAGCGGGGGTCTAGCCCGGATTGGTACGCAGTATTTT. As protein: CASGGLARIGTQYF. The rearrangement uses TRBV2 and TRBJ2-3, with D possibly called TRBD1 or TRBD2 (5 bases each). Germline V lookup: CDR1 SNHLY, CDR2 FYNNEI. V gave up 8 bases and J gave up 8 bases, with 20 bases separating them. CDR3 size: 14 residues.

This chain uses TRBV2 with TRBJ2-1, with 8 bases that match TRBD1. This CDR3 contains 14 residues. Germline V gene sequence: CDR1 SNHLY, CDR2 FYNNEI. The V gene end was trimmed by 8 bases and the J gene end by 3 bases; junction bases not matched to a gene: 6. The CDR3 region has the DNA TGTGCCAGCTTACGGACAGGGCTCTACAATGAGCAGTTCTTC. Translated, it gives CASLRTGLYNEQFF.

This clone was observed a few times. The rearrangement joins TRBV3-1 (or the pseudogene TRBV3-2) to TRBJ2-6; D is unclear. In germline, CDR1 is LGHDT, CDR2 YNNKEL (reference sequence). This CDR3 has 17 amino acids. V lost 0 bases and J 0 bases, leaving 9 bases between the germline ends. The CDR3, as DNA: TGTGCCAGCAGCCAAGAAACCGGCGTCTCTGGGGCCAACGTCCTGACTTTC. This translates into CASSQETGVSGANVLTF.

For this clone: Other DNA sequences of this sample code for an identical CDR3. CDR3: CASSLAGGSYEQYF. The CDR3 DNA reads TGTGCCAGCAGTCTAGCGGGAGGCTCCTACGAGCAGTACTTC. The V and J genes are TRBV7-9 and TRBJ2-7; 11 bases are a match to TRBD2. The CDR3 runs to 14 residues. Germline V gives CDR1 SEHNR, CDR2 FQNEAQ (reference sequence). V gave up 6 bases and J gave up 0 bases; unmatched junction bases: 1.